These T cell receptor beta chains were read from a single sample in a study of spatial heterogeneity in lung cancer. Each CDR3 protein is one row after TCRdb ran MiXCR on the 5' RACE reads. This table has about 30,000 distinct CDR3 sequences, approximately 5.6% appearing once. The material was PBMCs, obtained at follow-up. Source of these receptors: a male donor with early-stage non-small cell lung cancer. CDR3s include the opening cysteine and the closing phenylalanine or tryptophan. A D gene is named only where the DNA matches it firmly. Only some rows state a clone size, as once, few, many or a class for expanded clones.

v_call: TRBV7-3
d_call: TRBD2
j_call: TRBJ2-1
clone_size: many
cdr3_nt: TGTGCCAGCAGCTTAAGGCTAGCGGGAGACAATGAGCAGTTCTTC
cdr3_aa: CASSLRLAGDNEQFF

v_call: TRBV23-1
d_call: .
j_call: TRBJ1-5
clone_size: many
cdr3_nt: TGCGCCGGGGCGCCAAAGACTGGCAGCAATCAGCCCCAGCATTTT
cdr3_aa: CAGAPKTGSNQPQHF

v_call: TRBV28
d_call: .
j_call: TRBJ2-1
clone_size: many
cdr3_nt: TGTGCCAGCGAAACGGGGGCACTGGGGAATGAGCAGTTCTTC
cdr3_aa: CASETGALGNEQFF

v_call: TRBV19
d_call: .
j_call: TRBJ2-2
clone_size: many
cdr3_nt: TGTGCCAGCTGGTCTTCAGGGACAAGTTACACCGGGGAGCTGTTTTTT
cdr3_aa: CASWSSGTSYTGELFF

v_call: TRBV6-2/TRBV6-3
d_call: TRBD1
j_call: TRBJ2-5
clone_size: many
cdr3_nt: TGTGCCAGCAGTGCCGTCCGGGGCAGGGGGAAAGAGACCCAGTACTTC
cdr3_aa: CASSAVRGRGKETQYF

v_call: TRBV11-3
d_call: .
j_call: TRBJ2-1
clone_size: many
cdr3_nt: TGTGCCAGCAGCTCGAGAGGTACCGGCTCCTACAATGAGCAGTTCTTC
cdr3_aa: CASSSRGTGSYNEQFF

v_call: TRBV7-9
d_call: .
j_call: TRBJ2-4
clone_size: .
cdr3_nt: TGTGCCAGCAGCCGAGACCAGGTGGACATTCAGTACTTC
cdr3_aa: CASSRDQVDIQYF

v_call: TRBV20-1
d_call: TRBD2
j_call: TRBJ2-1
clone_size: .
cdr3_nt: TGCAGTGCTAGCCCCACCGGGACTAGCGGGGCGAATGAGCAGTTCTTC
cdr3_aa: CSASPTGTSGANEQFF

v_call: TRBV28
d_call: .
j_call: TRBJ2-2
clone_size: many
cdr3_nt: TGTGCCAGCGGACGGGGGCAGGACACCGGGGAGCTGTTTTTT
cdr3_aa: CASGRGQDTGELFF

v_call: TRBV12-3/TRBV12-4
d_call: .
j_call: TRBJ2-2
clone_size: many
cdr3_nt: TGTGCCAGCAGTTTCCGTGACACCGGGGAGCTGTTTTTT
cdr3_aa: CASSFRDTGELFF

v_call: TRBV29-1
d_call: TRBD2
j_call: TRBJ2-3
clone_size: medium-sized
cdr3_nt: TGCAGCATAAAAGCCGGGACTAGCCCAGATACGCAGTATTTT
cdr3_aa: CSIKAGTSPDTQYF

v_call: TRBV6-4
d_call: TRBD1
j_call: TRBJ2-3
clone_size: .
cdr3_nt: TGTGCCAGCAGTGACGGGACAGGGGGCACAGATACGCAGTATTTT
cdr3_aa: CASSDGTGGTDTQYF

v_call: TRBV5-6
d_call: .
j_call: TRBJ1-4
clone_size: few
cdr3_nt: TGTGCCAGCAGCTTGTGGCAAGAGGGAACTAATGAAAAACTGTTTTTT
cdr3_aa: CASSLWQEGTNEKLFF

v_call: TRBV12-3/TRBV12-4
d_call: .
j_call: TRBJ2-2
clone_size: many
cdr3_nt: TGTGCCAGCAGTTTGAAGAGCACCGGGGAGCTGTTTTTT
cdr3_aa: CASSLKSTGELFF

v_call: TRBV10-3
d_call: .
j_call: TRBJ2-1
clone_size: .
cdr3_nt: TGTGCCATCGACTCAGGCGTCAATGAGCAGTTCTTC
cdr3_aa: CAIDSGVNEQFF

v_call: TRBV10-3
d_call: .
j_call: TRBJ1-5
clone_size: few
cdr3_nt: TGTGCCATCAGTGAGTCGCCGGGTGAGGGACAGCATTTT
cdr3_aa: CAISESPGEGQHF

v_call: TRBV15
d_call: TRBD2
j_call: TRBJ2-5
clone_size: many
cdr3_nt: TGTGCCACCAGCAGGGAAGTAGGGACTAGCGGGACTCACTTCCAAGAGACCCAGTACTTC
cdr3_aa: CATSREVGTSGTHFQETQYF

v_call: TRBV29-1
d_call: .
j_call: TRBJ1-1
clone_size: many
cdr3_nt: TGCATCGCGAGGGACACGAACACTGAAGCTTTCTTT
cdr3_aa: CIARDTNTEAFF

v_call: TRBV20-1
d_call: TRBD1
j_call: TRBJ1-6
clone_size: .
cdr3_nt: TGCAGTGCTAGTTTCACAGGGGGCAATTCACCCCTCCACTTT
cdr3_aa: CSASFTGGNSPLHF

v_call: TRBV18
d_call: .
j_call: TRBJ2-5
clone_size: .
cdr3_nt: TGTGTCAGCTCTATAGATGAAGAGACCCAGTACTTC
cdr3_aa: CVSSIDEETQYF

v_call: TRBV6-2/TRBV6-3
d_call: .
j_call: TRBJ2-1
clone_size: many
cdr3_nt: TGTGCCAGCAGCTTTCGGTCCTACTCCTACAATGAGCAGTTCTTC
cdr3_aa: CASSFRSYSYNEQFF

v_call: TRBV5-1
d_call: .
j_call: TRBJ2-7
clone_size: few
cdr3_nt: TGCGCCAGCAGCTTGACTCAGTACGAGCAGTACTTC
cdr3_aa: CASSLTQYEQYF

v_call: TRBV2
d_call: TRBD1
j_call: TRBJ2-2
clone_size: many
cdr3_nt: TGTGCCAGCAGGGGACAGGGCCTGAACACCGGGGAGCTGTTTTTT
cdr3_aa: CASRGQGLNTGELFF

v_call: TRBV20-1
d_call: .
j_call: TRBJ2-7
clone_size: many
cdr3_nt: TGCAGTGCTAGCCGTGGGGGGGCGTCCCTCGAGCAGTACTTC
cdr3_aa: CSASRGGASLEQYF

v_call: TRBV4-2
d_call: TRBD1
j_call: TRBJ2-1
clone_size: many
cdr3_nt: TGTGCCAGCAGCCCTCGACAGGGGCTATACAATGAGCAGTTCTTC
cdr3_aa: CASSPRQGLYNEQFF

v_call: TRBV30
d_call: TRBD2
j_call: TRBJ2-1
clone_size: many
cdr3_nt: TGTGCCTGGAGGGCGGGGGGGATTCTGTTCTTC
cdr3_aa: CAWRAGGILFF

v_call: TRBV7-3
d_call: .
j_call: TRBJ2-6
clone_size: .
cdr3_nt: TGTGCCAGCAGCTTAAGAGGGAGCGAGTCCGACGTCCTGACTTTC
cdr3_aa: CASSLRGSESDVLTF

v_call: TRBV4-3
d_call: .
j_call: TRBJ2-1
clone_size: many
cdr3_nt: TGCGCCAGCAGCCAAGCCTGGCGAGGGCGTGCCAATGAGCAGTTCTTC
cdr3_aa: CASSQAWRGRANEQFF

v_call: TRBV11-2
d_call: .
j_call: TRBJ2-3
clone_size: many
cdr3_nt: TGTGCCAGCAGCTTTCGGGGGACGCGTTCAGATACGCAGTATTTT
cdr3_aa: CASSFRGTRSDTQYF

v_call: TRBV19
d_call: TRBD1
j_call: TRBJ1-1
clone_size: .
cdr3_nt: TGTGCCAGCCGGGACAGGCGAAACACTGAAGCTTTCTTT
cdr3_aa: CASRDRRNTEAFF

v_call: TRBV24-1
d_call: .
j_call: TRBJ2-5
clone_size: many
cdr3_nt: TGTGCCACCAGTGATTCCCCCCGAGAGACCCAGTACTTC
cdr3_aa: CATSDSPRETQYF

v_call: TRBV4-1
d_call: TRBD2
j_call: TRBJ2-5
clone_size: many
cdr3_nt: TGCGCCAGCAGCCAGGTTGGTAGCGGGACAGAGACCCAGTACTTC
cdr3_aa: CASSQVGSGTETQYF

v_call: TRBV7-3
d_call: TRBD2
j_call: TRBJ2-1
clone_size: .
cdr3_nt: TGTGCCAGCAGCCCTACTAGCGGGGCCAACAATGAGCAGTTCTTC
cdr3_aa: CASSPTSGANNEQFF

v_call: TRBV2
d_call: .
j_call: TRBJ1-2
clone_size: few
cdr3_nt: TGTGCCAGCAGGAGGGACTATGGCTACACCTTC
cdr3_aa: CASRRDYGYTF

v_call: TRBV24-1
d_call: TRBD1
j_call: TRBJ2-2
clone_size: .
cdr3_nt: TGTGCCACCAGCACAGGGGGCCTTGGCACCGGGGAGCTGTTTTTT
cdr3_aa: CATSTGGLGTGELFF

v_call: TRBV4-3
d_call: .
j_call: TRBJ1-5
clone_size: .
cdr3_nt: TGCGCCAGCAGCCAAGAGTCCAATCAGCCCCAGCATTTT
cdr3_aa: CASSQESNQPQHF

v_call: TRBV29-1
d_call: TRBD1
j_call: TRBJ1-1
clone_size: many
cdr3_nt: TGCAGCGTCGCCGCGGGACAGGGGTTGGGCACTGAAGCTTTCTTT
cdr3_aa: CSVAAGQGLGTEAFF

v_call: TRBV5-1
d_call: TRBD1
j_call: TRBJ2-5
clone_size: .
cdr3_nt: TGCGCCAGCAGCTTGAACAGGGGGGAGACCCAGTACTTC
cdr3_aa: CASSLNRGETQYF

v_call: TRBV7-2
d_call: .
j_call: TRBJ2-7
clone_size: .
cdr3_nt: TGTGCCAGCAGCTTAGATCCCTACGAGCAGTACTTC
cdr3_aa: CASSLDPYEQYF

v_call: TRBV5-1
d_call: .
j_call: TRBJ2-1
clone_size: many
cdr3_nt: TGCGCCAGCAGCGTGAGCCTTGGCTCCTACAATGAGCAGTTCTTC
cdr3_aa: CASSVSLGSYNEQFF

v_call: TRBV6-6
d_call: .
j_call: TRBJ1-1
clone_size: .
cdr3_nt: TGTGCCAGCAGTTACGGGGACATGAACACTGAAGCTTTCTTT
cdr3_aa: CASSYGDMNTEAFF

v_call: TRBV6-2/TRBV6-3
d_call: .
j_call: TRBJ2-3
clone_size: many
cdr3_nt: TGTGCCAGCAGTTTGAGAGATACGCAGTATTTT
cdr3_aa: CASSLRDTQYF

v_call: TRBV11-3
d_call: TRBD2
j_call: TRBJ2-2
clone_size: many
cdr3_nt: TGTGCCAGCAGCCTAGCGGGGCCGAACACCGGGGAGCTGTTTTTT
cdr3_aa: CASSLAGPNTGELFF

v_call: TRBV7-2
d_call: TRBD2
j_call: TRBJ2-1
clone_size: many
cdr3_nt: TGTGCCAGCAGCGATAGCGGGGGGCGTTACAATGAGCAGTTCTTC
cdr3_aa: CASSDSGGRYNEQFF

v_call: TRBV12-3/TRBV12-4
d_call: TRBD1
j_call: TRBJ2-7
clone_size: .
cdr3_nt: TGTGCCAGCAGTCCGACAGGGGGGAAGCAGTACTTC
cdr3_aa: CASSPTGGKQYF

v_call: TRBV3-1
d_call: TRBD1
j_call: TRBJ2-7
clone_size: few
cdr3_nt: TGTGCCAGCAGCCCGATCCGGACAGGGGATTACGAGCAGTACTTC
cdr3_aa: CASSPIRTGDYEQYF

v_call: TRBV9
d_call: .
j_call: TRBJ1-6
clone_size: few
cdr3_nt: TGTGCCAGCAGCCGTCTCAGTGGAGGGTATACTTCACCCCTCCACTTT
cdr3_aa: CASSRLSGGYTSPLHF

v_call: TRBV3-1
d_call: .
j_call: TRBJ2-5
clone_size: many
cdr3_nt: TGTGCCAGCACCCTCACCGGCGTCCGAGAGACCCAGTACTTC
cdr3_aa: CASTLTGVRETQYF

v_call: TRBV20-1
d_call: TRBD2
j_call: TRBJ2-5
clone_size: many
cdr3_nt: TGCAGTGCTAGGAGGGGACTAGCGGGGGCCCAAGAGACCCAGTACTTC
cdr3_aa: CSARRGLAGAQETQYF

v_call: TRBV4-3
d_call: .
j_call: TRBJ1-2
clone_size: many
cdr3_nt: TGCGCCAGCAGCCAAGATTCCCAAGATCCTTCCTATGGCTACACCTTC
cdr3_aa: CASSQDSQDPSYGYTF

v_call: TRBV7-9
d_call: .
j_call: TRBJ2-2
clone_size: many
cdr3_nt: TGTGCCAGCAGCTTAGCGGGCGCCGGGGAGCTGTTTTTT
cdr3_aa: CASSLAGAGELFF